This passage covers 11 T cell receptor beta chains from one sample sequenced in a study of vaccination effects on CD4 cells after COVID-19. No antigen is known for these receptors. The protocol was immunoSEQ multiplex PCR, while the TCRdb copy is restricted to in-frame clones and leaves out a portion. The sample has around 49,000 clones; 72% are singletons. Investigators separated out CD4+ T cells once around eleven days of culture had passed. Participants completed two doses of the BNT162b2 or mRNA-1273 vaccine. The source material was CD4+ T cells from PBMCs cultured without peptide, sampled after COVID-19 vaccination. The source of these receptors is a human donor who received a COVID-19 vaccine.

V and J are TRBV11-3 and TRBJ2-7; D not certain. Germline lookup yields CDR1 SGHNT and CDR2 YENEEA. V was cut by 4 bases and J by 2 bases, with 15 bases left in between. The CDR3 runs to 15 residues. CDR3 residues: CASSSSQRSPYEQYF. The CDR3 bases are TGTGCCAGCAGCTCCTCTCAGAGGTCTCCCTACGAGCAGTACTTC.

This clone was observed a single time. V is TRBV29-1 and J is TRBJ1-1; weak D call: TRBD1 (5 bases). Trimming cost V 4 bases and J 1 base, with 19 bases left between them. The V gene's germline CDR1 is SQVTM and CDR2 ANQGSEA. This CDR3 spans 16 amino acids. The CDR3: CSVGQEWGGKNTEAFF. CDR3 bases: TGCAGCGTTGGTCAAGAATGGGGGGGTAAGAACACTGAAGCTTTCTTT.

This clone came up a few times. The chain uses TRBV2 and TRBJ2-6, with 9 nucleotides matching TRBD1. With V trimmed by 6 bases and J by 0 bases, 6 bases remained unmatched. CDR1 and CDR2 (germline): SNHLY, FYNNEI. The CDR3 has 17 residues. CDR3 DNA sequence: TGTGCCAGCAGCCCCGGACAGGGGCACTCTGGGGCCAACGTCCTGACTTTC. Translated, it gives CASSPGQGHSGANVLTF.

The table lists this clone with a few counts. The rearrangement uses TRBV19 and TRBJ1-4, with 7 bases that match TRBD1. This CDR3 is 15 amino acids long. Looked up from germline, CDR1 is LNHDA and CDR2 is SQIVND (reference sequence). V lost 3 bases to trimming and J lost 10 bases; unmatched junction nucleotides: 11. The CDR3 bases are TGTGCCAGTAGTATCGGACAGGACTTTTTTTCAAAACTGTTTTTT. Residues: CASSIGQDFFSKLFF.

A single count supports this clone. The CDR3 loop reads CASSASGGLSYEQYF. The DNA for the CDR3 is TGTGCCAGCAGTGCCAGCGGGGGCCTTTCCTACGAGCAGTACTTC. The chain links TRBV2 to TRBJ2-7; 8 nucleotides match TRBD2. Looked up from germline, CDR1 is SNHLY and CDR2 is FYNNEI. The V gene end was trimmed by 4 bases and the J gene end by 1 base; junction bases not matched to a gene: 6. The CDR3 sequence is 15 residues long.

In its sample, this clone was seen a few times. The V gene is TRBV5-1, the J gene TRBJ2-1, with TRBD2 identical over 7 bases. V was clipped by 0 bases and J by 7 bases; unmatched bases: 13. CDR1 SGHRS and CDR2 YFSETQ come from the germline V gene. The CDR3 extends over 17 amino acids. For the CDR3, the DNA is TGCGCCAGCAGCTTGGGTATCGGGGAGGGAGGTAAGAATGAGCAGTTCTTC. This codes for CASSLGIGEGGKNEQFF.

V gene TRBV5-6 combines with J gene TRBJ2-1; 8 bases fit TRBD2. The CDR3 length is 18 residues. Germline values: CDR1 SGHDT, CDR2 YYEEEE. J lost 0 bases, V lost 4 bases, and 12 bases had no gene match. The CDR3 DNA reads TGTGCCAGCAGCCGGGGGGGAAGCGGACTAGTCTCCTACAATGAGCAGTTCTTC. Translated: CASSRGGSGLVSYNEQFF.

This clone was seen a handful of times. The genes are TRBV10-2 and TRBJ1-5; D is possibly TRBD1 (6 bases). The V and J ends lost 6 bases and 9 bases respectively, with 18 bases between them. Germline-derived CDR1 and CDR2 are WSHSY and SAAADI. CDR3 size: 14 residues. CDR3 residues: CASSLDRPSGPQHF. The CDR3 nucleotides are TGCGCCAGCAGCCTCGACAGGCCCAGTGGGCCCCAGCATTTT.

This clone was observed a handful of times. CDR3 residues: CAGGTANTGELFF. Written as DNA, the CDR3 is TGTGCCGGGGGGACAGCGAACACCGGGGAGCTGTTTTTT. V and J are TRBV11-2 and TRBJ2-2; possible D gene TRBD1, 7 bases. Trimming removed 11 bases at V and 0 bases at J, with 10 bases between. The CDR3 is 13 residues long. Looked up from germline, CDR1 is SGHAT and CDR2 is FQNNGV.

The chain carries TRBV24-1 and TRBJ2-5; 15 positions agree with TRBD2. Germline V gives CDR1 KGHDR, CDR2 SFDVKD. CDR3 length: 16 amino acids. V was pared by 4 bases and J by 5 bases, with 4 bases of the junction left unmatched. CDR3 loop: CATSDSGTSGGETQYF. CDR3 nucleotides: TGTGCCACCAGTGACTCCGGGACTAGCGGGGGGGAGACCCAGTACTTC.

This clone has just one count. J is TRBJ2-7 and V is TRBV11-2, with 11 bases that match TRBD2. The V gene end was trimmed by 4 bases and the J gene end by 0 bases; junction bases not matched to a gene: 5. Germline V gives CDR1 SGHAT, CDR2 FQNNGV. The CDR3 contains 16 residues. The CDR3 region is CASSSIAGGPSYEQYF. The CDR3 DNA is TGTGCCAGCAGCTCAATAGCGGGAGGGCCCTCCTACGAGCAGTACTTC.